Below are 32 T cell receptor beta chains sequenced from a single sample in a study of T cells in localized non-small cell lung cancer. TCRdb keeps only in-frame clones here, not all; method: immunoSEQ multiplex PCR. The data hold tens of thousands of clones, with approximately 87% observed a single time. Specimen: peripheral blood, collected before any cancer treatment. The source is a woman aged 35 to 69 with stage I lung adenocarcinoma.

The chain links TRBV7-2 to TRBJ2-3; 7 bases fit TRBD2. This CDR3 has 15 amino acids. V lost 3 bases, J lost 5 bases, and 8 bases stayed unmatched. In germline, CDR1 is SGHTA, CDR2 FQGNSA. This CDR3 reads CASSLTGGAGDTQYF. The CDR3 region has the DNA TGTGCCAGCAGCTTGACGGGAGGCGCGGGAGATACGCAGTATTTT.

The chain uses TRBV4-2 and TRBJ2-7; 7 bases agree with TRBD2. Germline CDR1 is LGHNA and CDR2 is YNFKEQ. The CDR3 runs to 17 residues. The ends lost 0 bases at V and 6 bases at J; junction bases unmatched: 14. The CDR3 reads CASSQDGSGVGSREQYF. CDR3 in DNA: TGTGCCAGCAGCCAAGATGGGAGCGGGGTGGGGTCTCGCGAGCAGTACTTC.

V and J are TRBV7-2 and TRBJ2-3, with 8 bases aligning to TRBD2. Trimming at V came to 5 bases and at J to 4 bases, leaving 5 bases not matched to a gene. Germline V gene sequence: CDR1 SGHTA, CDR2 FQGNSA. There are 14 residues in the CDR3. The DNA of the CDR3 is TGTGCCAGCAGCGCCTTAGCGGGGTCAGATACGCAGTATTTT. Its protein product is CASSALAGSDTQYF.

The rearrangement links TRBV5-1 to TRBJ1-3; D is possibly TRBD1 (5 bases). The CDR3 length is 18 residues. Trimming pared 1 base from V and 0 bases from J, leaving 17 bases between. From germline, CDR1 is SGHRS and CDR2 YFSETQ. The CDR3 is CASSLSGAGSDSGNTIYF. The CDR3 coding sequence is TGCGCCAGCAGCTTGAGCGGGGCAGGTTCCGACTCTGGAAACACCATATATTTT.

V gene TRBV5-1 combines with J gene TRBJ1-4; the D gene is possibly TRBD1 (5 bases). In germline, CDR1 is SGHRS, CDR2 YFSETQ. The CDR3 runs to 15 residues. The V end was cut by 3 bases, the J end by 6 bases, with 15 bases between. The CDR3 protein is CASSSRPGKDEKLFF. For the CDR3, the DNA is TGCGCCAGCAGCTCTCGGCCAGGGAAGGATGAAAAACTGTTTTTT.

V usage is TRBV20-1 and J usage is TRBJ2-7, with D tentatively TRBD1 (6 bases). Germline CDR1 and CDR2: DFQATT and SNEGSKA (reference sequence). The CDR3 has 11 amino acids. Trimming took 6 bases from V and 0 from J, leaving 6 bases between them. CDR3 loop: CSADSSYEQYF. CDR3 in DNA: TGCAGTGCGGACAGCTCCTACGAGCAGTACTTC.

The chain combines TRBV7-3 with TRBJ2-1; D ambiguous. Trimming pared 5 bases from V and 6 bases from J, leaving 8 bases between. CDR1 SGHTA and CDR2 FQGTGA come from the germline V gene. This CDR3 is 12 amino acids long. The CDR3, as DNA: TGTGCCAGCAGCCCACAAGCCAATGAGCAGTTCTTC. Residues: CASSPQANEQFF. The full variable domain, with the rest looked up from reference TRBV7-3 and TRBJ2-1, is GAGVSQTPSNKVTEKGKYVELRCDPISGHTALYWYRQSLGQGPEFLIYFQGTGAADDSGLPNDRFFAVRPEGSVSTLKIQRTERGDSAVYLCASSPQANEQFFGPGTRLTVL.

V gene TRBV28 combines with J gene TRBJ2-2; D is possibly TRBD1 or TRBD2 (5 bases each). The germline gives CDR1 MDHEN, CDR2 SYDVKM. Trimming removed 4 bases from V and 1 base from J, with 10 bases in between. The CDR3 sequence is 15 residues long. Here the CDR3 reads CASSSGTENTGELFF. CDR3 DNA: TGTGCCAGCAGTTCCGGGACCGAGAACACCGGGGAGCTGTTTTTT.

This rearrangement joins TRBV7-9 to TRBJ2-7, with a possible D match to TRBD1 (5 bases). The V end was cut by 2 bases, the J end by 6 bases, with 8 bases between. This CDR3 comprises 12 residues. Germline V gives CDR1 SEHNR, CDR2 FQNEAQ (reference sequence). The chain's CDR3 is CASSLIGAEQYF. CDR3 DNA sequence: TGTGCCAGCAGCTTAATAGGGGCCGAGCAGTACTTC.

This sequence joins TRBV18 and TRBJ1-6; D gene unclear. CDR1 KGHSH and CDR2 LQKENI come from the germline V gene. The V end was cut by 4 bases, the J end by 8 bases, with 15 bases between. This CDR3 region has 15 residues. CDR3 nucleotide sequence: TGTGCCAGCTCACAGGGAATGGAGCGGGATTCACCCCTCCACTTT. Its translation: CASSQGMERDSPLHF.

V and J are TRBV19 and TRBJ2-1, with D possibly matching TRBD2 (5 bases). The CDR3 spans 14 residues. V was clipped by 5 bases and J by 9 bases, with 17 bases between them. CDR1 is LNHDA and CDR2 is SQIVND in the germline V gene (reference sequence). The CDR3 loop reads CASSPTRSPGEQFF. In DNA, the CDR3 is TGTGCCAGTAGTCCCACTAGGAGCCCGGGTGAGCAGTTCTTC.

This clone was counted a single time. V gene TRBV5-1 combines with J gene TRBJ2-2; 10 bases agree with TRBD1. Germline CDR1 reads SGHRS; CDR2 reads YFSETQ. Unmatched junction bases numbered 4, after V lost 4 bases and J lost 7 bases. CDR3 length equals 14 residues. This CDR3 reads CASSPDRGNGELFF. In DNA form, the CDR3 reads TGCGCCAGCAGCCCGGACAGGGGGAACGGGGAGCTGTTTTTT. Variable domain in full (rest from reference TRBV5-1 and TRBJ2-2): KAGVTQTPRYLIKTRGQQVTLSCSPISGHRSVSWYQQTPGQGLQFLFEYFSETQRNKGNFPGRFSGRQFSNSRSEMNVSTLELGDSALYLCASSPDRGNGELFFGEGSRLTVL.

V and J are TRBV7-2 and TRBJ2-3, with a possible D match to TRBD2 (6 bases). Trimming cost V 1 base and J 8 bases, with 13 bases left between them. Germline CDR1 reads SGHTA; CDR2 reads FQGNSA. There are 14 residues in the CDR3. The CDR3 region has the DNA TGTGCCAGCAGCTTAGAGAAGGTGGGGGGTACGCAGTATTTT. Translation gives CASSLEKVGGTQYF.

The chain recombines TRBV5-1 with TRBJ2-5, with TRBD2 identical over 8 bases. CDR1 SGHRS and CDR2 YFSETQ come from the germline V gene. The length of the CDR3 is 15 residues. J gave up 3 bases and V 5 bases, and 9 bases lay outside the gene matches. The CDR3, as DNA: TGCGCCAGCAGTTGGGGCGGGGGGCTCGAAGAGACCCAGTACTTC. This translates into CASSWGGGLEETQYF. Filled out from reference TRBV5-1 and TRBJ2-5, the complete variable domain reads KAGVTQTPRYLIKTRGQQVTLSCSPISGHRSVSWYQQTPGQGLQFLFEYFSETQRNKGNFPGRFSGRQFSNSRSEMNVSTLELGDSALYLCASSWGGGLEETQYFGPGTRLLVL.

The V call is TRBV4-3, the J call TRBJ2-4; no definite D call. V lost 8 bases, J lost 5 bases, and 22 bases lay in between. The CDR3 spans 16 residues. The germline V gene has CDR1 LGHNA and CDR2 YSLEER. Written as DNA, the CDR3 is TGCGCCAGCTCTACGGCTAGGGCGCGGTTCGAAAACATTCAGTACTTC. It specifies CASSTARARFENIQYF.

V gene TRBV9 combines with J gene TRBJ2-5, with D unclear. Germline-derived CDR1 and CDR2 are SGDLS and YYNGEE. This CDR3 has 15 amino acids. Trimming shortened V by 2 bases and J by 2 bases, and 13 bases separated the two germline ends. The CDR3 nucleotides are TGTGCCAGCAGCGTGGAAGGGTACCCACAAGAGACCCAGTACTTC. Translation gives CASSVEGYPQETQYF.

V is TRBV28 and J is TRBJ2-3; TRBD2 matches 8 bases. V was pared by 4 bases and J by 2 bases, with 8 bases of the junction left unmatched. Germline lookup yields CDR1 MDHEN and CDR2 SYDVKM. The CDR3 length is 16 residues. CDR3 in DNA: TGTGCCAGCAGTTCCCCTGGGCGGGAGGTCACAGATACGCAGTATTTT. It yields the protein CASSSPGREVTDTQYF. Combining the CDR3 with reference TRBV28 and TRBJ2-3 gives the whole variable domain DVKVTQSSRYLVKRTGEKVFLECVQDMDHENMFWYRQDPGLGLRLIYFSYDVKMKEKGDIPEGYSVSREKKERFSLILESASTNQTSMYLCASSSPGREVTDTQYFGPGTRLTVL.

CDR3 residues: CASRGGQIGNQPQHF. CDR3 nucleotides: TGTGCCAGCCGAGGAGGGCAGATAGGCAATCAGCCCCAGCATTTT. The J gene is TRBJ1-5, the V gene TRBV6-1, with D unresolved. The germline V gene has CDR1 MNHNS and CDR2 SASEGT. Trimming left V 8 bases short and J 2 bases short, with 16 bases between. This CDR3 region has 15 residues.

V is TRBV2 and J is TRBJ2-1; 12 bases are shared with TRBD1. Germline V gene sequence: CDR1 SNHLY, CDR2 FYNNEI. This CDR3 region has 17 residues. The trim removed 8 bases at V and 0 bases at J, leaving 8 bases unmatched. CDR3 sequence reads: CASGGTGGRASYNEQFF. The CDR3 nucleotides are TGTGCCAGCGGAGGGACAGGGGGCAGAGCCTCCTACAATGAGCAGTTCTTC.

The V gene is TRBV5-4, the J gene TRBJ1-2; possible D gene TRBD1, 5 bases. The germline V and J ends were trimmed by 3 bases and 4 bases, with 13 bases remaining between them. Looked up from germline, CDR1 is SGHNT and CDR2 is YYREEE (reference sequence). The CDR3 covers 14 residues. The CDR3 reads CASSSSQGPYGYTF. The CDR3 DNA reads TGTGCCAGCAGCTCGTCGCAGGGTCCCTATGGCTACACCTTC.

V gene TRBV29-1 combines with J gene TRBJ2-3, with no clear D. Trimming removed 3 bases from V and 3 bases from J, with 16 bases in between. This CDR3 comprises 15 residues. The germline V gene has CDR1 SQVTM and CDR2 ANQGSEA. Here the CDR3 reads CSVDEVSYGTDTQYF. CDR3 DNA sequence: TGCAGCGTTGACGAGGTCTCCTATGGGACAGATACGCAGTATTTT.

CDR3 nucleotide sequence: TGTGCCAGCAGCAACGGACTAGCGGGAGGATCTAATGAGCAGTTCTTC. It yields the protein CASSNGLAGGSNEQFF. V usage is TRBV16 and J usage is TRBJ2-1; 14 nucleotides line up with TRBD2. From germline, CDR1 is KGHSY and CDR2 FQNENV. The CDR3 is made up of 16 amino acids. The V and J ends lost 5 bases and 7 bases, in that order; junction bases with no gene match: 7.

The chain is built from TRBV6-5 and TRBJ2-7; 8 bases match TRBD2. The CDR3 consists of 13 residues. With V trimmed by 2 bases and J by 7 bases, 4 bases remained unmatched. Germline CDR1 is MNHEY and CDR2 is SVGAGI. The CDR3 is CASSYAGGSEQYF. CDR3 bases: TGTGCCAGCAGTTACGCGGGAGGCTCGGAGCAGTACTTC.

Here the CDR3 reads CASSLSGSSYNEQFF. The CDR3, as DNA: TGTGCCAGCAGCCTCAGCGGGAGCTCCTACAATGAGCAGTTCTTC. This chain uses TRBV7-2 with TRBJ2-1; 8 nucleotides agree with TRBD2. The CDR3 contains 15 residues. CDR1 SGHTA and CDR2 FQGNSA come from the germline V gene. V shed 5 bases and J 0 bases; nucleotides not matched to a gene: 3.

Here the CDR3 DNA reads TGTGCCAGCAGCCCAGGGACAGCCAGCTCTGGAAACACCATATATTTT. It is translated as CASSPGTASSGNTIYF. This rearrangement joins TRBV7-6 to TRBJ1-3; 7 bases align to TRBD1. V gave up 5 bases and J gave up 0 bases; unmatched junction bases: 7. The CDR3 runs 16 residues. In germline, CDR1 is SGHVS, CDR2 FNYEAQ.

The genes are TRBV18 and TRBJ1-1; D is undetermined. The CDR3 has 14 residues. Per the germline V gene, CDR1 is KGHSH and CDR2 is LQKENI. V was trimmed by 1 base and J by 0 bases, leaving 6 bases between them. The chain's CDR3 is CASSPREMNTEAFF. Here the CDR3 DNA reads TGTGCCAGCTCACCACGGGAAATGAACACTGAAGCTTTCTTT. The whole variable domain, remainder taken from reference TRBV18 and TRBJ1-1, is NAGVMQNPRHLVRRRGQEARLRCSPMKGHSHVYWYRQLPEEGLKFMVYLQKENIIDESGMPKERFSAEFPKEGPSILRIQQVVRGDSAAYFCASSPREMNTEAFFGQGTRLTVV.

The chain combines TRBV6-5 with TRBJ1-3; possibly TRBD1 for D (5 bases). Germline CDR1 is MNHEY and CDR2 is SVGAGI. This CDR3 spans 13 amino acids. Trimming took off 6 bases at V and 4 bases at J, with 10 bases between the two ends. DNA of the CDR3: TGTGCCAGCAGAAGGGGTCGCGGAAACACCATATATTTT. Protein product: CASRRGRGNTIYF.

The V call is TRBV28, the J call TRBJ1-5; D is uncertain. Germline CDR1 and CDR2: MDHEN and SYDVKM. The V end lost 7 bases, the J end lost 4 bases, and 14 bases lay between the germline ends. This CDR3 comprises 14 residues. This chain's CDR3 is CASNPTRANQPQHF. DNA for the CDR3: TGTGCCAGCAACCCGACACGCGCTAATCAGCCCCAGCATTTT.

V is TRBV5-1 and J is TRBJ1-2, with D hard to call. The CDR3 loop spans 12 amino acids. V was cut by 1 base and J by 4 bases, with 5 bases left in between. Per germline, CDR1 SGHRS and CDR2 YFSETQ. The CDR3 coding sequence is TGCGCCAGCAGCTTGCGCGGCTATGGCTACACCTTC. This gives the protein CASSLRGYGYTF.

The chain recombines TRBV10-3 with TRBJ2-3; 7 bases match TRBD2. The junction had 1 base not matched to a gene; V was cut back by 4 bases and J by 3 bases. This CDR3 spans 13 amino acids. The germline V gene encodes CDR1 ENHRY and CDR2 SYGVKD. CDR3 loop: CAISGGGTDTQYF. The CDR3 region has the DNA TGTGCCATCAGTGGGGGGGGGACAGATACGCAGTATTTT.

The table lists this clone with a few counts. This sequence joins TRBV5-4 and TRBJ1-1, with a possible D match to TRBD1 (5 bases). Per germline, CDR1 SGHNT and CDR2 YYREEE (reference sequence). The CDR3 runs 15 residues. Trimming cost V 0 bases and J 1 base, with 10 bases left between them. The CDR3 loop reads CASSLGGYENTEAFF. For the CDR3, the DNA is TGTGCCAGCAGCTTGGGGGGGTATGAGAACACTGAAGCTTTCTTT.

The chain is built from TRBV2 and TRBJ1-2; D unresolved. Germline V gene data show CDR1 as SNHLY and CDR2 as FYNNEI. Trimming shortened V by 5 bases and J by 8 bases, and 12 bases separated the two germline ends. The CDR3 loop spans 12 amino acids. Written as DNA, the CDR3 is TGTGCCAGCAGTCCTCACGCGGTCGGCTACACCTTC. The encoded protein is CASSPHAVGYTF.